This T cell receptor (beta chain) comes out of a study of cytomegalovirus exposure and HLA in healthy donors. Study summary: The roughly 110 validation repertoires used the same platform as the roughly 610 first-cohort repertoires, a later analysis reported.

Study results and limitations: Overall, roughly 160 TCR beta chains were annotated as cytomegalovirus-associated. A few CMV-associated chains were confirmed in vitro to be specific for CMV antigens.

As concerns this clone: Its target is unknown.

A roughly 120-subject validation cohort, separate from the 666-subject first cohort, supplied the donors. Generated by immunoSEQ multiplex PCR, the TCRdb table keeps only in-frame clones and is missing some. The sample carries some 320,000 clones, about nine tenths recorded once. The CDR3 is made up of 12 amino acids. Trimming pared 1 base from V and 10 bases from J, leaving 10 bases between. Germline assignment: CDR1 SEHNR and CDR2 FQNEAQ (reference sequence). Sequencing used PBMCs. This clonotype was sampled from a woman younger than 45 in good health and CMV-seropositive. This sequence joins TRBV7-9 and TRBJ1-2, with unresolved D. CDR3 loop: CASSLDTAFYTF. CDR3 sequence (DNA): TGTGCCAGCAGCTTAGATACGGCTTTCTACACCTTC. The entire variable domain, with the rest obtained from reference TRBV7-9 and TRBJ1-2, is as follows: DTGVSQNPRHKITKRGQNVTFRCDPISEHNRLYWYRQTLGQGPEFLTYFQNEAQLEKSRLLSDRFSAERPKGSFSTLEIQRTEQGDSAMYLCASSLDTAFYTFGSGTRLTVV.